The clone carrying this T cell receptor (beta chain) was recorded a few times. The patients, who ranged from 18 to 65 in age, presented with newly diagnosed hyperthyroidism lasting under 2 months. RNA transcripts yielded amplified TCR beta CDR3 regions. The TCR CDR3 was amplified in a first-round RT-PCR using the HTBI primer set. Each CDR3 protein gets one entry after TCRdb re-called the multiplex PCR reads with MiXCR. This sample has nearly 750,000 distinct CDR3 sequences; 30% to 40% occur once, and the top ten carry around a third. There are 13 residues in the CDR3. Germline V gene data show CDR1 as SGHVS and CDR2 as FQNEAQ. The data stem from a study of T cells in Graves' hyperthyroidism and ophthalmopathy.

The sequence came from a woman aged 35 to 49 with Graves' hyperthyroidism. The sample was blood. V usage is TRBV7-8 and J usage is TRBJ2-7, with 8 bases aligning to TRBD1. The DNA end is a closer match to TRBJ2-1, so the J assignment may be wrong. The CDR3 sequence is CASKHTGGNEQFF. The CDR3 DNA reads TGTGCCAGCAAGCATACAGGGGGCAATGAGCAGTTCTTC.